A selection of T cell receptor beta chains follows, all from one sample in a study of early T cells in non-severe SARS-CoV-2 infection. TCRdb recomputed calls from the 5' RACE reads with MiXCR, one row per CDR3 protein. The sample carries about 20,000 distinct CDR3 sequences, about 4.5% recorded once. Sequencing was done on a sample of whole blood. All receptors come from an adult who was a healthcare worker with PCR-confirmed SARS-CoV-2 infection or an uninfected control (not recorded which). Both conserved end residues are part of each CDR3. Each record gives: V gene, J gene, CDR3 protein.

v_call: TRBV30; j_call: TRBJ1-1; cdr3_aa: CAWRGETYGTEAFF
v_call: TRBV30; j_call: TRBJ2-2; cdr3_aa: CAWSLVGDTGELFF
v_call: TRBV7-7; j_call: TRBJ2-3; cdr3_aa: CASSADPTEKAQYF
v_call: TRBV20-1; j_call: TRBJ1-2; cdr3_aa: CSARLPPRTGASYGYTF
v_call: TRBV4-1; j_call: TRBJ2-3; cdr3_aa: CASSQDEGYGTDTQYF
v_call: TRBV21-1; j_call: TRBJ2-7; cdr3_aa: CASPTDEPFREQYF
v_call: TRBV10-1; j_call: TRBJ2-1; cdr3_aa: CASSDPGLADNEQFF
v_call: TRBV12-3/TRBV12-4; j_call: TRBJ2-3; cdr3_aa: CASSAFSTDTQYF
v_call: TRBV30; j_call: TRBJ1-2; cdr3_aa: CACARGVHYGYTF
v_call: TRBV7-9; j_call: TRBJ1-1; cdr3_aa: CASSLSNLNTEAFF
v_call: TRBV7-2; j_call: TRBJ1-1; cdr3_aa: CASKTGPGTEAFF
v_call: TRBV12-3/TRBV12-4; j_call: TRBJ2-1; cdr3_aa: CASRRSGRDYNEQFF
v_call: TRBV12-3/TRBV12-4; j_call: TRBJ2-1; cdr3_aa: CASSPLSRGQFF
v_call: TRBV6-2/TRBV6-3; j_call: TRBJ1-1; cdr3_aa: CASRHRGNTEAFF
v_call: TRBV3-1; j_call: TRBJ1-6; cdr3_aa: CASSQAGRLHF
v_call: TRBV9; j_call: TRBJ2-7; cdr3_aa: CASSVVCRPYEQYF
v_call: TRBV3-1; j_call: TRBJ2-5; cdr3_aa: CASSLGTSGPLLKETQYF
v_call: TRBV7-9; j_call: TRBJ1-2; cdr3_aa: CASSLRDRGADPKGYTF
v_call: TRBV24-1; j_call: TRBJ2-1; cdr3_aa: CATSDLPPQGGEQFF
v_call: TRBV28; j_call: TRBJ2-6; cdr3_aa: CASSLSGTSGYSGANVLTF
v_call: TRBV7-3; j_call: TRBJ2-7; cdr3_aa: CASSPGDSSYEQYF
v_call: TRBV29-1; j_call: TRBJ1-1; cdr3_aa: CSATRGMNTEAFF
v_call: TRBV2; j_call: TRBJ1-2; cdr3_aa: CASSDEQEVGYTF
v_call: TRBV3-1; j_call: TRBJ1-2; cdr3_aa: CARVHILGTSDYGYTF
v_call: TRBV30; j_call: TRBJ2-1; cdr3_aa: CAWSVRLAGINEQFF
v_call: TRBV11-2; j_call: TRBJ2-3; cdr3_aa: CASSLRAAWSDTQYF
v_call: TRBV7-9; j_call: TRBJ1-5; cdr3_aa: CASSTWTGNQPQHF
v_call: TRBV5-1; j_call: TRBJ1-1; cdr3_aa: CASSWGVAMNTEAFF
v_call: TRBV7-6; j_call: TRBJ2-1; cdr3_aa: CASSTRSGSSYNEQFF
v_call: TRBV7-9; j_call: TRBJ2-3; cdr3_aa: CASSPRDRLTDTQYF
v_call: TRBV20-1; j_call: TRBJ2-7; cdr3_aa: CSARGAGLSRDEQYF
v_call: TRBV12-3/TRBV12-4; j_call: TRBJ1-3; cdr3_aa: CASSATGTGVNTIYF
v_call: TRBV19; j_call: TRBJ1-2; cdr3_aa: CASTGQSSLGYTF
v_call: TRBV10-2; j_call: TRBJ1-5; cdr3_aa: CASGQSRPQHF
v_call: TRBV27; j_call: TRBJ1-2; cdr3_aa: CASKPAGGEGYTF
v_call: TRBV5-4; j_call: TRBJ2-1; cdr3_aa: CASSPTGTGGINEQFF
v_call: TRBV21-1; j_call: TRBJ1-6; cdr3_aa: CASSPRLEGEDSPLHF
v_call: TRBV7-2; j_call: TRBJ2-7; cdr3_aa: CASSLEWFEQYF
v_call: TRBV6-2/TRBV6-3; j_call: TRBJ2-7; cdr3_aa: CASSRRLAGVRYEQYF
v_call: TRBV5-1; j_call: TRBJ2-2; cdr3_aa: CASSQNTGELFF
v_call: TRBV12-3/TRBV12-4; j_call: TRBJ1-5; cdr3_aa: CASSPTGGAGNQPQHF
v_call: TRBV4-1; j_call: TRBJ2-5; cdr3_aa: CASSPADRGQETQYF
v_call: TRBV7-9; j_call: TRBJ2-7; cdr3_aa: CASSFHRRGVYEQYF
v_call: TRBV7-9; j_call: TRBJ1-1; cdr3_aa: CASSRGQGAGTEAFF
v_call: TRBV2; j_call: TRBJ1-1; cdr3_aa: CASSVDPNTEAFF
v_call: TRBV5-1; j_call: TRBJ2-3; cdr3_aa: CASSLDPSGDVTDTQYF
v_call: TRBV30; j_call: TRBJ1-5; cdr3_aa: CAWTRGDFQPQHF
v_call: TRBV19; j_call: TRBJ2-1; cdr3_aa: CASSPGLVWKNEQFF
v_call: TRBV7-2; j_call: TRBJ2-3; cdr3_aa: CASSQYWRDADTQYF
v_call: TRBV2; j_call: TRBJ1-4; cdr3_aa: CASRGGGPSNEKLFF